The TCR beta chain described here comes from a study of control samples from healthy donors and cancer patients. Repertoires were generated with immunoSEQ multiplex PCR, while TCRdb's copy carries only in-frame clones and drops some. The sample has about 58,000 clones; roughly 94% are singletons. CDR3 size: 15 residues. Trimming pared 0 bases from V and 4 bases from J, leaving 14 bases between. Germline-derived CDR1 and CDR2 are SGHDT and YYEEEE. The sequence came from a man aged 30 to 45 in good health. This chain uses TRBV5-6 with TRBJ2-7; the D gene could be TRBD1 or TRBD2 (5 bases each). Input material: blood. This chain's CDR3 is CASSLVPRDPYEQYF. The CDR3 DNA is TGTGCCAGCAGCTTGGTGCCCCGGGACCCATACGAGCAGTACTTC. Supplemented by reference TRBV5-6 and TRBJ2-7, the full variable domain reads DAGVTQSPTHLIKTRGQQVTLRCSPKSGHDTVSWYQQALGQGPQFIFQYYEEEERQRGNFPDRFSGHQFPNYSSELNVNALLLGDSALYLCASSLVPRDPYEQYFGPGTRLTVT.